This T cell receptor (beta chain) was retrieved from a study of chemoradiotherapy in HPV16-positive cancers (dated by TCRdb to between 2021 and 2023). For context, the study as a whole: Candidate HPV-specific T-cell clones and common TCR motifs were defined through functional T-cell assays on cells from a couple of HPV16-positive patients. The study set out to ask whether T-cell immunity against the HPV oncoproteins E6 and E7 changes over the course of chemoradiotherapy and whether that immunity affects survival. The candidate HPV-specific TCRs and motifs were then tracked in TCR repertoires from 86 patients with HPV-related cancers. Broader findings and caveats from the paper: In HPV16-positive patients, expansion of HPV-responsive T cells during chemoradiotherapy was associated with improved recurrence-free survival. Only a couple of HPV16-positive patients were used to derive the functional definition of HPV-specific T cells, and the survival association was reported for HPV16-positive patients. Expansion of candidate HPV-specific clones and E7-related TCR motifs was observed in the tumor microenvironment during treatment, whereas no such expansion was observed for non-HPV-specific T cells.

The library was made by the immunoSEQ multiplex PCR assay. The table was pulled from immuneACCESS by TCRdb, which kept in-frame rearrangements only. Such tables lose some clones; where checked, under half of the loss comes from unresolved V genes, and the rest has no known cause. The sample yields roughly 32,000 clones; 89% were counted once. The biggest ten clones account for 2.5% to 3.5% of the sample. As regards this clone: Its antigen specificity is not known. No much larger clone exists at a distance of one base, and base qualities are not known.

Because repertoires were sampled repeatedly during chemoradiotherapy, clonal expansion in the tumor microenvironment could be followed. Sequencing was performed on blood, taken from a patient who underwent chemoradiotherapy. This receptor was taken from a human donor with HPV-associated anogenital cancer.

The bases are TGTGCCAGCAGCGTAGATTGGGATTTGTCCTACAATGAGCAGTTCTTC. Protein translation: CASSVDWDLSYNEQFF. The chain links TRBV9 with TRBJ2-1, with the D gene call left open. The germline V gene specifies SGDLS as CDR1 and YYNGEE as CDR2. V is reduced by 0 bases and J by 1 base, leaving a spacing of 11 bases between them. From the cysteine up to the phenylalanine, the CDR3 has a length of 16 residues. Only the CDR3 region is kept as DNA, spanning 48 bases read in frame from base 1.